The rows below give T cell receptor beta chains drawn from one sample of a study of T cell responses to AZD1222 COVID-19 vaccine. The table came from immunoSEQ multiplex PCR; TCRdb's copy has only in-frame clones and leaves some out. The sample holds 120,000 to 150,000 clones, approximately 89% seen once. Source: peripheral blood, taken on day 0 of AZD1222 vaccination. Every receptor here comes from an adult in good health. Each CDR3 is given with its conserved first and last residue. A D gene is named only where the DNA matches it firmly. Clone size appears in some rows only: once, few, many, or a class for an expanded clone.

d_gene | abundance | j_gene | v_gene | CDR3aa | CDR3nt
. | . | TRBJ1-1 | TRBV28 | CASSLSSGNTEAFF | TGTGCCAGCAGTTTAAGCTCGGGCAACACTGAAGCTTTCTTT
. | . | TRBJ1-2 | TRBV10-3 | CATNPVDSYGYTF | TGTGCCACTAACCCCGTAGACAGTTATGGCTACACCTTC
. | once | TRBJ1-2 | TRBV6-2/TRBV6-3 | CASSHTFGYTF | TGTGCCAGCAGCCACACCTTTGGCTACACCTTC
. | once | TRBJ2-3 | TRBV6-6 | CASRTSDTQYF | TGTGCCAGCAGGACCTCAGATACGCAGTATTTT
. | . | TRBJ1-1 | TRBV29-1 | CSAARGDTEAFF | TGCAGCGCAGCAAGGGGGGACACTGAAGCTTTCTTT
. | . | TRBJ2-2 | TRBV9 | CASSGGGTANTGELFF | TGTGCCAGCAGCGGAGGGGGAACCGCGAACACCGGGGAGCTGTTTTTT
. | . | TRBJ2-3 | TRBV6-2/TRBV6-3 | CASSYFGLGTDTQYF | TGTGCCAGCAGTTACTTCGGGCTAGGCACAGATACGCAGTATTTT
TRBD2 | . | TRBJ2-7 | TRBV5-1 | CASSITSDSYEQYF | TGCGCCAGCAGCATTACTAGCGACTCCTACGAGCAGTACTTC
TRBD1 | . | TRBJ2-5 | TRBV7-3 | CASSPNTGVETQYF | TGTGCCAGCAGCCCCAATACAGGGGTGGAGACCCAGTACTTC
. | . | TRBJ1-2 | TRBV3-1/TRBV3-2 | CASSQVGRAAVSGYTF | TGTGCCAGCAGCCAAGTTGGCAGGGCCGCCGTGAGCGGCTACACCTTC
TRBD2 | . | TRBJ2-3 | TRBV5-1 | CASSLAGLAGTDTQYF | TGCGCCAGCAGCTTGGCTGGACTAGCGGGGACAGATACGCAGTATTTT
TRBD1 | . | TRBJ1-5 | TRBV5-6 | CASSSVDRGWLGSNQPQHF | TGTGCCAGCAGCTCGGTGGACAGGGGGTGGCTAGGAAGCAATCAGCCCCAGCATTTT
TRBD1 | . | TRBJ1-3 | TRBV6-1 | CASSERIGTAGNTIYF | TGTGCCAGCAGTGAAAGGATTGGGACAGCTGGAAACACCATATATTTT
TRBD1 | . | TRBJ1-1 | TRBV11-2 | CASSSQGGGAEAFF | TGTGCCAGCAGCTCCCAGGGAGGGGGCGCTGAAGCTTTCTTT
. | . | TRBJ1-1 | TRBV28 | CASSFQPGLVF | TGTGCCAGCAGTTTCCAACCCGGGCTTGTTTTT
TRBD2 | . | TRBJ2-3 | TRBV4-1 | CASSPYSGGQTDTQYF | TGCGCCAGCAGCCCGTATTCGGGGGGGCAGACAGATACGCAGTATTTT
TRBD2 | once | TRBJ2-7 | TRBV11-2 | CASSLGLANSEQYF | TGTGCCAGCAGCTTGGGACTAGCCAACTCCGAGCAGTACTTC
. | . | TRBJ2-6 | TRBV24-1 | CATSDWGVGSGANVLTF | TGTGCCACCAGTGATTGGGGGGTTGGCTCTGGGGCCAACGTCCTGACTTTC
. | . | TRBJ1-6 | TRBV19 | CASSKGVSPLHF | TGTGCCAGTAGTAAAGGGGTCTCACCCCTCCACTTT
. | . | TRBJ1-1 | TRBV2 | CASSVSGVNTEAFF | TGTGCCAGCAGTGTATCAGGGGTAAACACTGAAGCTTTCTTT
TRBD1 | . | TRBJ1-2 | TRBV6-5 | CASRLGQGALYGYTF | TGTGCCAGCAGGCTCGGACAGGGGGCCCTCTATGGCTACACCTTC
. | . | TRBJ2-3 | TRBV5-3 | CARSRFRPRGTDTQYF | TGTGCCAGAAGCCGCTTCCGACCGAGGGGCACAGATACGCAGTATTTT
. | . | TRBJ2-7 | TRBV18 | CASSPGGGRSYEQYF | TGTGCCAGCTCACCAGGTGGGGGGCGCTCCTACGAGCAGTACTTC
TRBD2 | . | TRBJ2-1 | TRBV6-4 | CASSVASGGGYNEQFF | TGTGCCAGCAGTGTGGCTAGCGGGGGGGGTTACAATGAGCAGTTCTTC
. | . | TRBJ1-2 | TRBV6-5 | CASRRGKDGYTF | TGTGCCAGCCGCCGGGGGAAGGATGGCTACACCTTC
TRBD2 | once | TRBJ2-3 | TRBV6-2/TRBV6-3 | CASSYPATSGDKDTQYF | TGTGCCAGCAGTTACCCCGCGACTAGCGGGGATAAAGATACGCAGTATTTT
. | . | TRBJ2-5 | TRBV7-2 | CASSPQRETQYF | TGTGCCAGCAGCCCCCAACGGGAGACCCAGTACTTC
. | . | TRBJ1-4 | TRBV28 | CASSLVRGVANEKLFF | TGTGCCAGCAGTTTGGTTCGGGGGGTTGCTAATGAAAAACTGTTTTTT
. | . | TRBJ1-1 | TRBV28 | CASRPGGSSTEAFF | TGTGCCAGCAGGCCTGGCGGTTCCTCTACTGAAGCTTTCTTT
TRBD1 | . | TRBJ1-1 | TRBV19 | CASTDRGTEAFF | TGTGCCAGTACGGACAGGGGAACTGAAGCTTTCTTT
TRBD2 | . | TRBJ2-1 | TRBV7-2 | CASSTGLAVYEQFF | TGTGCCAGCAGCACGGGACTAGCAGTGTATGAGCAGTTCTTC
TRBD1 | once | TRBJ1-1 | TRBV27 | CASSWDRGMNTEAFF | TGTGCCAGCAGTTGGGACAGGGGAATGAACACTGAAGCTTTCTTT
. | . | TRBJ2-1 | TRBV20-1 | CSAIRTNEQFF | TGCAGTGCTATCAGAACAAATGAGCAGTTCTTC
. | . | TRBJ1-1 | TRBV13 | CASSLKRGFGVTEAFF | TGTGCCAGCAGTCTTAAACGGGGTTTTGGAGTCACTGAAGCTTTCTTT
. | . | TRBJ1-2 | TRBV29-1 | CSVERASRGYTF | TGCAGCGTTGAACGAGCTTCTCGTGGCTACACCTTC
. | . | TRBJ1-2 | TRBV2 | CASSNRAEDYGYTF | TGTGCCAGCAGTAACAGGGCCGAGGACTATGGCTACACCTTC
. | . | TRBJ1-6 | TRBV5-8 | CASSLWGSYNSPLHF | TGTGCCAGCAGCTTGTGGGGCTCCTATAATTCACCCCTCCACTTT
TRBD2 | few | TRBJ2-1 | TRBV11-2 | CASSGDTSGESSYNEQFF | TGTGCCAGCAGCGGGGATACTAGCGGGGAGAGCTCCTACAATGAGCAGTTCTTC
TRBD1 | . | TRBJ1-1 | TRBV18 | CASSPPWDRMNTEAFF | TGTGCCAGCTCACCACCGTGGGACAGGATGAACACTGAAGCTTTCTTT
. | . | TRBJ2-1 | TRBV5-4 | CASSLEGKTLSYNEQFF | TGTGCCAGCAGCTTGGAAGGGAAGACTCTCTCATACAATGAGCAGTTCTTC
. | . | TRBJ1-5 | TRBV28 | CASSLPGGATQPQHF | TGTGCCAGCAGTCTACCGGGGGGGGCTACGCAGCCCCAGCATTTT
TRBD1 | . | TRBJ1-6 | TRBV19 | CASSLRVQGVRSPLHF | TGTGCCAGTAGTCTTCGAGTACAGGGGGTTCGGTCACCCCTCCACTTT
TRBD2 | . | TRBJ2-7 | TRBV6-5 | CASSSAGGDEQYF | TGTGCCAGCAGCTCAGCGGGGGGCGACGAGCAGTACTTC
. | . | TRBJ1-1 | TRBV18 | CASSLGENTEAFF | TGTGCCAGCTCCTTGGGGGAGAACACTGAAGCTTTCTTT
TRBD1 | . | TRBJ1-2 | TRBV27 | CASSLTGAYGYTF | TGTGCCAGCAGCTTAACAGGGGCCTATGGCTACACCTTC
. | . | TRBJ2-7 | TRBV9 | CASSPSHNSYEQYF | TGTGCCAGCAGTCCTTCCCACAACTCCTACGAGCAGTACTTC
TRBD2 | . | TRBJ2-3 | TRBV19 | CASSIPLGRGVPDTQYF | TGTGCCAGTAGTATACCCCTTGGGCGGGGGGTCCCAGATACGCAGTATTTT
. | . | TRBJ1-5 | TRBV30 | CAWSVRGAEPQHF | TGTGCCTGGAGTGTACGAGGTGCGGAGCCCCAGCATTTT
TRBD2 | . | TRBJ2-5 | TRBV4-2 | CASSQAFGGGKETQYF | TGTGCCAGCAGCCAAGCATTCGGGGGGGGGAAAGAGACCCAGTACTTC
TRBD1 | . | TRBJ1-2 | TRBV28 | CASITGGYGYTF | TGTGCCAGCATCACAGGGGGCTATGGCTACACCTTC
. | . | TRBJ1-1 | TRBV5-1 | CASSVQGFTEAFF | TGCGCCAGCAGCGTGCAGGGATTCACTGAAGCTTTCTTT
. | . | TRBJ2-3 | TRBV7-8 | CASSVPAVYTDTQYF | TGTGCCAGCAGCGTCCCGGCCGTATACACAGATACGCAGTATTTT
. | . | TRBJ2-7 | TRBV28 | CASTTGHYEQYF | TGTGCCAGCACTACAGGGCACTACGAGCAGTACTTC
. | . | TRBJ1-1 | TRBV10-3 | CAISVPGNTEAFF | TGTGCCATCAGTGTGCCAGGGAACACTGAAGCTTTCTTT
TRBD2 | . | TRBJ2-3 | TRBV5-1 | CASSLLPTRLAGLTDTQYF | TGCGCCAGCAGCTTACTCCCCACTCGACTAGCTGGGTTGACAGATACGCAGTATTTT
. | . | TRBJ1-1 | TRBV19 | CASCRANTEAFF | TGTGCCAGTTGCAGGGCAAACACTGAAGCTTTCTTT
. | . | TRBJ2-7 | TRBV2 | CASSSSGYEQYF | TGTGCCAGCAGTAGTTCGGGATACGAGCAGTACTTC